Described below is a single T cell receptor beta chain sequence and its context. Distinct nucleotide sequences in the sample also encode this CDR3. Germline CDR1 SGDLS, CDR2 YYNGEE. The V gene end was trimmed by 1 base and the J gene end by 2 bases; junction bases not matched to a gene: 3. There are 14 residues in the CDR3. Produced via immunoSEQ multiplex PCR; TCRdb's table is partial and in-frame only. This table holds 2 million to 2.5 million clones, under 95% found once. The data belong to a study of shared clonotypes between healthy human individuals. Study details: Each donor contributed plates that comprised three CD4 naive, three CD4 memory, two CD8 naive and one CD8 memory.

The donors were all Caucasian adults (living in Nashville, Tennessee). The sequenced sample consisted of naive CD4+ T cells from PBMCs. The subset denotes: CD45RA+ positively selected. This TCR came from a young man in good health. Some clones in this sample may be carry-over from other donors' samples. The chain has TRBV9 and TRBJ2-7; 7 bases map to TRBD1. The CDR3 here is CASSVTGAPYEQYF. The CDR3 DNA follows: TGTGCCAGCAGCGTAACAGGGGCCCCCTACGAGCAGTACTTC. Full variable domain (rest looked up from reference TRBV9 and TRBJ2-7): DSGVTQTPKHLITATGQRVTLRCSPRSGDLSVYWYQQSLDQGLQFLIQYYNGEERAKGNILERFSAQQFPDLHSELNLSSLELGDSALYFCASSVTGAPYEQYFGPGTRLTVT.